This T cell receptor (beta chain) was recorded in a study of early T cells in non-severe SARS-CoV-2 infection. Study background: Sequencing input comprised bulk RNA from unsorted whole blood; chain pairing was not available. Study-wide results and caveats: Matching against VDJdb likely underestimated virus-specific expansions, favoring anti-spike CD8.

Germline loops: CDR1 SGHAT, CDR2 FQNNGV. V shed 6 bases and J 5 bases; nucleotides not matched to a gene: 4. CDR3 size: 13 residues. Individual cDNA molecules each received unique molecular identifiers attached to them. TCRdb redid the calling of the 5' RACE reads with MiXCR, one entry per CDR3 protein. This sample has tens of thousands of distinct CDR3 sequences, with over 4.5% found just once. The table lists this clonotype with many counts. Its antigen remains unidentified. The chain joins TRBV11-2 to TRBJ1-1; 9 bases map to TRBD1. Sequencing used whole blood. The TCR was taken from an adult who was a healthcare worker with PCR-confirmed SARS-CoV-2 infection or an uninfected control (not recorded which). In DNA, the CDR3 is TGTGCCAGCAGGTACAGGGGGCTAACTGAAGCTTTCTTT. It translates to CASRYRGLTEAFF.